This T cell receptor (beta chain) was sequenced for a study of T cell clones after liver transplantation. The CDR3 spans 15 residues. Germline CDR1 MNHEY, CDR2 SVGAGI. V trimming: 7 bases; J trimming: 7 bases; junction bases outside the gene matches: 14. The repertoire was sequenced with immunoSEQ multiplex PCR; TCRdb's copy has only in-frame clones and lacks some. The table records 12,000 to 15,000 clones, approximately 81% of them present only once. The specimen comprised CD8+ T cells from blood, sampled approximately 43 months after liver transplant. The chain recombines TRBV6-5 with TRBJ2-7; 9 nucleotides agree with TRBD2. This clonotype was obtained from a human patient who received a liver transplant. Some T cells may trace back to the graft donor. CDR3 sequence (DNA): TGTGCCAGCACTTCTCCGGCTAGCGGGGTTATAGAGCAGTACTTC. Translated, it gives CASTSPASGVIEQYF.